The following is a TCR beta chain sequence with its context. Antigen specificity is unknown. Deep-level settings were used for running the assay. Using immunoSEQ multiplex PCR, the repertoire was profiled, and TCRdb retains in-frame clones only, with some absent. The sample consists of approximately 2.5 million clones, over 85% of them appearing once. The data belong to a study of shared clonotypes between healthy human individuals. General observations from the study: Naive CD4 clonotype sharing across a few donors was about 5%. Generally, naive subsets (rather than memory subsets) showed larger estimated richness.

The CDR3 has 14 residues. The V and J ends lost 10 bases and 0 bases respectively, with 12 bases between them. Germline lookup yields CDR1 ENHRY and CDR2 SYGVKD. V gene TRBV10-3 combines with J gene TRBJ1-4; no definite D call. The sequenced sample consisted of naive CD4+ T cells sorted from blood. Subset given: CD45RA+ positively selected. The clonotype originates from a man between 18 and 29 years old in good health. DNA of the CDR3: TGTGCCACCCGACCCGTGGCAACTAATGAAAAACTGTTTTTT. It specifies CATRPVATNEKLFF.